The following is a T cell receptor (beta chain) sequence with its context. Its antigen target is currently unknown. One base away there is no much larger clone; base qualities are not given. This record comes from a study of blood T cell repertoires in COVID-19 (TCRdb year 2020). Describing the broader study: The collaborator samples originated in the United States, Italy and Spain and spanned the acute and convalescent phases of COVID-19. The material from the prospective study consisted of cDNA or gDNA derived from T cells, B-cell-depleted T cells, or PBMCs. Subjects who had been exposed to COVID-19, were actively infected with it, or had recovered from it provided the deeply sampled blood TCRbeta repertoires that made up the dataset. The repertoires were made available in a free public database intended to serve as a resource for research on the immune response to SARS-CoV-2. Samples were obtained from the ongoing ImmuneRACE study (first 160 participants) and from 1,200 or so subjects provided by 6 global collaborators. Nearly every sample came with metadata listing a de-identified subject ID, COVID-19 status, age in years and sex. Where available, HLA class I and class II types were taken from metadata supplied by the sample provider and were not determined by assay-based typing.

From the germline V gene (reference sequence), CDR1 is GTSNPN and CDR2 is SVGIG. V is cut by 0 bases and J by 5 bases, and the space between the germline ends is 15 bases. Counted from cysteine to phenylalanine, this CDR3 has 15 amino acids. Only the CDR3 DNA is retained, 45 bases long and in frame from the first base. The study at large found these results: The amount of clinical and demographic metadata varied by source and participant and was provided uncurated.

Participants in the prospective study were enrolled through a virtual design, were aged roughly 18 to 95 years, and lived in approximately 25 United States geographic areas. In the prospective study, cohorts were assigned on the basis of participant-reported clinical history obtained from a screening survey and a study questionnaire. Exposed participants had been in contact, within 2 weeks of entering the study, with a person who had a PCR-confirmed or clinician-diagnosed case of COVID-19. Each participant in the prospective study had whole blood, serum and a nasopharyngeal or oropharyngeal swab collected by mobile phlebotomists. Additional blood draws and questionnaires over an approximately 2-month period could optionally be provided by prospective study participants. Before DNA extraction, blood samples from the prospective study were shipped at room temperature or frozen. The immunoSEQ Assay, a bias-controlled multiplex PCR, was used to amplify TCRbeta CDR3 regions from genomic DNA. Processing in the source paper ran as follows. Nucleated cell counts per sample were estimated from amplification of reference gene primers within the assay. To quantify the absolute abundance of each unique TCRbeta CDR3 rearrangement, sequence reads were collapsed and filtered. For each sample, productive Simpson clonality was calculated as the square root of Simpson's diversity index over productive rearrangements. The table was pulled from immuneACCESS by TCRdb, which kept in-frame rearrangements only. Such tables lose some clones; where checked, under half of the loss comes from unresolved V genes, and the rest has no known cause. The DNA was the basis for D and trimming; V, J and clone size are from that table. The sample includes 320,000 or so clones, with around 85% observed a single time. The ten largest clones represent 1.5% to 2% of the sample.

The sequencing input was PBMCs or T cells enriched from blood (not recorded which). This TCR came from a woman younger than 45 who had been exposed to COVID-19. The chain links TRBV30 with TRBJ2-3; a tentative D match to TRBD1 spans 6 bases. The nucleotide sequence is given as TGTGCCTGGAGTGTAAATAGCCAGGGGCGAGATACGCAGTATTTT. This translates into CAWSVNSQGRDTQYF. Extended through the reference TRBV30 and TRBJ2-3 proteins, this CDR3 yields the full variable domain: SQTIHQWPATLVQPVGSPLSLECTVEGTSNPNLYWYRQAAGRGLQLLFYSVGIGQISSEVPQNLSASRPQDRQFILSSKKLLLSDSGFYLCAWSVNSQGRDTQYFGPGTRLTVL.